The rows below give T cell receptor beta chains drawn from one sample of a study of cytomegalovirus exposure and HLA in healthy donors. Sequenced by immunoSEQ multiplex PCR; TCRdb stores in-frame clones only, minus some. The sample includes about 180,000 clones, roughly 85% seen only once; the top ten take 1%. The sequenced sample consisted of PBMCs. These receptors came from a boy aged 2 to 10 in good health and CMV-seronegative. CDR3s include the opening cysteine and the closing phenylalanine or tryptophan. A D gene is named only where the DNA matches it firmly. The size field is filled for only some rows; it gives once, few, many or a size class.

D gene	CDR3 length	V gene	J gene	clone size	CDR3 protein	CDR3 DNA
.	13	TRBV27	TRBJ1-5	.	CASSTYSNQPQHF	TGTGCCAGCAGTACCTATAGCAATCAGCCCCAGCATTTT
TRBD1	14	TRBV6-1	TRBJ2-7	.	CASSETGGPYEQYF	TGTGCCAGCAGTGAAACAGGGGGGCCCTACGAGCAGTACTTC
.	12	TRBV9	TRBJ1-2	once	CASSVGGEGYTF	TGTGCCAGCAGCGTAGGGGGGGAGGGCTACACCTTC
.	16	TRBV9	TRBJ2-1	.	CASSVGTVSSYNEQFF	TGTGCCAGCAGCGTAGGGACTGTCTCCTCCTACAATGAGCAGTTCTTC
.	14	TRBV2	TRBJ2-3	.	CASRADSHTDTQYF	TGTGCCAGCAGGGCGGACTCGCACACAGATACGCAGTATTTT
.	12	TRBV6-1	TRBJ1-1	.	CASSRGARGAFF	TGTGCCAGTTCACGGGGGGCCCGTGGAGCTTTCTTT
TRBD1	16	TRBV18	TRBJ2-2	.	CASSPPPGQGNGELFF	TGTGCCAGCTCACCACCGCCAGGACAGGGTAACGGGGAGCTGTTTTTT
TRBD1	15	TRBV10-2	TRBJ1-1	few	CASSEGRGRLTEAFF	TGCGCCAGCAGTGAGGGTAGGGGGCGCCTGACTGAAGCTTTCTTT
.	18	TRBV30	TRBJ1-1	once	CAWSVETGSPFMNTEAFF	TGTGCCTGGAGTGTGGAAACAGGGAGCCCCTTTATGAACACTGAAGCTTTCTTT
.	15	TRBV28	TRBJ1-1	.	CASSFQPGESTEAFF	TGTGCCAGCAGTTTCCAGCCGGGGGAGAGCACTGAAGCTTTCTTT
.	14	TRBV9	TRBJ2-3	once	CASSASSLVDTQYF	TGTGCCAGCAGCGCCTCGTCGTTAGTAGATACGCAGTATTTT
.	18	TRBV11-1	TRBJ2-4	few	CASSLAGSEILAKNIQYF	TGTGCCAGCAGCTTAGCTGGCAGCGAAATTCTAGCCAAAAACATTCAGTACTTC
.	13	TRBV27	TRBJ1-1	.	CASSLYRQTEAFF	TGTGCCAGCAGTTTATACAGACAGACCGAAGCTTTCTTT
TRBD1	18	TRBV28	TRBJ2-7	.	CASSFPSPGTDGSYEQYF	TGTGCCAGCAGTTTTCCGTCCCCTGGGACAGATGGATCCTACGAGCAGTACTTC
TRBD1	13	TRBV7-8	TRBJ1-5	.	CASSPGQGWPQHF	TGTGCCAGCAGCCCGGGACAGGGGTGGCCCCAGCATTTT
TRBD2	16	TRBV11-2	TRBJ2-1	.	CASSSPRGGPAYEQFF	TGTGCCAGCAGCTCACCTAGGGGAGGGCCTGCGTATGAGCAGTTCTTC
.	16	TRBV11-2	TRBJ2-1	.	CASSLMGASFGNEQFF	TGTGCCAGCAGCCTGATGGGGGCTAGTTTTGGCAATGAGCAGTTCTTC
.	15	TRBV21-1	TRBJ1-5	.	CASRPSAQEDQPQHF	TGTGCCAGCAGACCGTCGGCACAGGAAGATCAGCCCCAGCATTTT
.	12	TRBV15	TRBJ1-1	.	CATSRDAGEAFF	TGTGCCACCAGCAGAGATGCGGGGGAGGCTTTCTTT
.	15	TRBV6-1	TRBJ2-6	.	CATDRRPSGANVLTF	TGTGCCACCGATCGGAGGCCCTCTGGGGCCAACGTCCTGACTTTC
.	14	TRBV5-4	TRBJ1-2	once	CASSLDRTNSGYTF	TGTGCCAGCAGCTTGGACAGGACTAATAGTGGCTACACCTTC
.	15	TRBV25-1	TRBJ1-4	.	CASSEFGTQNEKLFF	TGTGCCAGCAGTGAATTTGGGACACAAAATGAAAAACTGTTTTTT
TRBD2	15	TRBV9	TRBJ2-3	.	CASSAGLAGADTQYF	TGTGCCAGCAGCGCAGGACTAGCGGGAGCAGATACGCAGTATTTT
.	12	TRBV5-1	TRBJ1-2	.	CASSFPGGGYTF	TGCGCCAGCAGCTTCCCAGGAGGCGGCTACACCTTC
.	13	TRBV2	TRBJ2-5	.	CASAGGSQETQYF	TGTGCCAGCGCAGGGGGGTCCCAAGAGACCCAGTACTTC
.	14	TRBV6-6	TRBJ1-5	.	CASSYRDNNQPQHF	TGTGCCAGCAGTTATAGAGACAATAATCAGCCCCAGCATTTT
.	16	TRBV27	TRBJ2-1	.	CASSLKGVGPYNEQFF	TGTGCCAGCAGTTTAAAGGGGGTGGGGCCCTACAATGAGCAGTTCTTC
TRBD1	13	TRBV10-2	TRBJ1-1	.	CASSGQGVTEAFF	TGCGCCAGCAGTGGACAGGGGGTCACTGAAGCTTTCTTT
TRBD1	16	TRBV4-1	TRBJ1-3	.	CASSQDNDRAGNTIYF	TGCGCCAGCAGCCAAGATAACGACAGGGCTGGAAACACCATATATTTT
.	13	TRBV9	TRBJ2-5	.	CASSPHGGEAQYF	TGTGCCAGCAGCCCCCACGGAGGCGAAGCCCAGTACTTC
TRBD1	17	TRBV4-2	TRBJ1-4	few	CASSQSGTGGAGEKLFF	TGTGCCAGCAGCCAGTCCGGGACAGGGGGCGCGGGCGAAAAACTGTTTTTT